This T cell receptor beta chain emerged from a study of OX40 agonist ivuxolimab in advanced cancers. For the study at large: The study treated patients with ivuxolimab, an agonistic anti-OX40 (CD134) antibody. Six ivuxolimab dose levels, 0.01 to 10 mg/kg, were given intravenously every 2 weeks.

With V trimmed by 7 bases and J by 2 bases, 2 bases remained unmatched. This CDR3 has 13 residues. Looked up from germline, CDR1 is SGDLS and CDR2 is YYNGEE. The data were produced by immunoSEQ multiplex PCR, yet TCRdb's version contains in-frame clones alone and is incomplete. This table has 45,000 to 50,000 clones, 80% to 90% appearing once. The starting material was CD4+ or CD8+ T cells sorted from blood, obtained in a trial of the OX40 agonist ivuxolimab. This TCR was recovered from an adult with an advanced solid tumor such as melanoma, head and neck, liver or kidney cancer. V is TRBV9 and J is TRBJ2-2; 7 bases agree with TRBD1. The CDR3: CASEGANTGELFF. In DNA, the CDR3 is TGTGCCAGCGAGGGGGCCAACACCGGGGAGCTGTTTTTT.